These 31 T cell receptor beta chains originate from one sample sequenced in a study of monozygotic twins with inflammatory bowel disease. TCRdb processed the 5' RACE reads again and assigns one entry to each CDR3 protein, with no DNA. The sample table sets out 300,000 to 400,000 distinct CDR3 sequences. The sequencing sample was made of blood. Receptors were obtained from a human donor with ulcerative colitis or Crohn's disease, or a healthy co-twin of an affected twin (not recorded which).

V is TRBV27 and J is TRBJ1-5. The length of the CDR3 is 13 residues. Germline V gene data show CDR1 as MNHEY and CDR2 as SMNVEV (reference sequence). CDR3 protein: CASSFSGNQPQHF.

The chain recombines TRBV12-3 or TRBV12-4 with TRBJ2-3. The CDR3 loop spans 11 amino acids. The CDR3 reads CASSISNTQYF.

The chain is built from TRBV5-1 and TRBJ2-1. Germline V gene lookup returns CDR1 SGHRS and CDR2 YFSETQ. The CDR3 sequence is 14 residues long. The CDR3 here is CASSFLTVSNEQFF.

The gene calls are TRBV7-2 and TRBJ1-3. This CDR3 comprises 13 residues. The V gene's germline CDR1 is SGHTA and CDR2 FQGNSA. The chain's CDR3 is CASSLGVGNTIYF. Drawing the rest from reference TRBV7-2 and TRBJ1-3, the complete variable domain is GAGVSQSPSNKVTEKGKDVELRCDPISGHTALYWYRQSLGQGLEFLIYFQGNSAPDKSGLPSDRFSAERTGGSVSTLTIQRTQQEDSAVYLCASSLGVGNTIYFGEGSWLTVV.

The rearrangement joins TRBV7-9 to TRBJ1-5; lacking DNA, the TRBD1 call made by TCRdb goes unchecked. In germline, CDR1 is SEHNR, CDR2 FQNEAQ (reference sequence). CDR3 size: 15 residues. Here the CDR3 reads CASSFGTQSNQPQHF.

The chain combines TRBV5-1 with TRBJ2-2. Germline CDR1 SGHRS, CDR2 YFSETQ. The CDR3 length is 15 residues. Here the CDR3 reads CASSWGTLTRGELFF.

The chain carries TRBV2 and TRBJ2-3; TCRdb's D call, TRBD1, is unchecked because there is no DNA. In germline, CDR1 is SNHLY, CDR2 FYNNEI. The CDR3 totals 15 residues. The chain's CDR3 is CASIGAYPVADTQYF.

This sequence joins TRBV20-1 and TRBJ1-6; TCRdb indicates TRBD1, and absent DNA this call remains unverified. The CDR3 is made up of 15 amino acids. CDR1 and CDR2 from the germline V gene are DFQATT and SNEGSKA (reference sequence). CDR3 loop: CSAREVAGSNSPLHF.

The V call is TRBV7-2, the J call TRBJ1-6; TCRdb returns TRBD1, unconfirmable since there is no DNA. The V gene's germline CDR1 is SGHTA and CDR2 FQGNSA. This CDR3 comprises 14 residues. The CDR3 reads CASSLQGGNSPLHF.

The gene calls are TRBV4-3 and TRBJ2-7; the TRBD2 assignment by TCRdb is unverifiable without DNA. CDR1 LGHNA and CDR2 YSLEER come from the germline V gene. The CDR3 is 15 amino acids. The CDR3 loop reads CASSQFYSGTYEQYF.

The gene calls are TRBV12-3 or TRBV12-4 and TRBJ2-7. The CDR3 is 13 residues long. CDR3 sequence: CASTSRSSYEQYF.

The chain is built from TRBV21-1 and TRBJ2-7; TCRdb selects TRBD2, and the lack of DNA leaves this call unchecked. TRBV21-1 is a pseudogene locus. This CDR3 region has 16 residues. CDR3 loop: CASSHCPHSGAYEQYF.

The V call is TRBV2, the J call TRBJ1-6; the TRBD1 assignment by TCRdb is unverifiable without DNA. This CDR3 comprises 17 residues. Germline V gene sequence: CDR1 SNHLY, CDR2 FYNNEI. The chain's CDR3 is CASSEMGHRTGGSPLHF.

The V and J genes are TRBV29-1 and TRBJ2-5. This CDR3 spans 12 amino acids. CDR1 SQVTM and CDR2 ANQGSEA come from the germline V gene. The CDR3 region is CSVEWDPGTQYF.

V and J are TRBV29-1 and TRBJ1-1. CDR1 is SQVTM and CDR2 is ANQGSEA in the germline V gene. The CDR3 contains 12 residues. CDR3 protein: CSVEGQNTEAFF.

The CDR3 loop is CASSGVRGGNQPQHF. The V call is TRBV2, the J call TRBJ1-5. The CDR3 loop spans 15 amino acids. The germline CDR1 and CDR2 sequences are SNHLY and FYNNEI.

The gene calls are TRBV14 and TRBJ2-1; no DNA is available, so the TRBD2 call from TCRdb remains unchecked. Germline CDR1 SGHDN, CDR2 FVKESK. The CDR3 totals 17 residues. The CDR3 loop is CASSGLAGGPGRNEQFF.

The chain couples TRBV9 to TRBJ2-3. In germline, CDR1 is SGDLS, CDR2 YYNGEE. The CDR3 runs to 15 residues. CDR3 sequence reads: CASSVARQGTDTQYF.

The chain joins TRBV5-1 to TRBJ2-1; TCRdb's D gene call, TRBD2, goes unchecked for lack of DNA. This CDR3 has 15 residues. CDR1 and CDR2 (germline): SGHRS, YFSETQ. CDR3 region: CASSFVSGKNNEQFF.

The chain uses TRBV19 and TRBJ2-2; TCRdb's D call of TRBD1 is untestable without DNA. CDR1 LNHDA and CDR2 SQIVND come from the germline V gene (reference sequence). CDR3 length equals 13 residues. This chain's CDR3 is CASSISGAGELFF. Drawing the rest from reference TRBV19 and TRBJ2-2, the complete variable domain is DGGITQSPKYLFRKEGQNVTLSCEQNLNHDAMYWYRQDPGQGLRLIYYSQIVNDFQKGDIAEGYSVSREKKESFPLTVTSAQKNPTAFYLCASSISGAGELFFGEGSRLTVL.

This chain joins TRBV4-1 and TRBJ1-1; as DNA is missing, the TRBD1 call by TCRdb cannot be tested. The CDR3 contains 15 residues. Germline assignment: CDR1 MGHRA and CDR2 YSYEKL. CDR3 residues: CASNLGQSMNTEAFF.

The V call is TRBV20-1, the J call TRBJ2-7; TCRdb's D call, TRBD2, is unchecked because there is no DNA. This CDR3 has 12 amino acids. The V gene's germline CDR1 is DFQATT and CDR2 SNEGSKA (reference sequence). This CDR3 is CSARTTNYEQYF.

Here the CDR3 reads CASSLEGGVGYTF. The chain recombines TRBV11-2 with TRBJ1-2. The germline gives CDR1 SGHAT, CDR2 FQNNGV. The CDR3 extends over 13 amino acids.

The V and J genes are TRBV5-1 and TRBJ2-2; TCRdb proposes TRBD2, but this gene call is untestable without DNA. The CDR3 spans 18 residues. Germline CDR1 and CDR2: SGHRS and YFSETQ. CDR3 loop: CASPERDLDLRNTGELFF. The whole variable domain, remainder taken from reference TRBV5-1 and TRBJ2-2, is KAGVTQTPRYLIKTRGQQVTLSCSPISGHRSVSWYQQTPGQGLQFLFEYFSETQRNKGNFPGRFSGRQFSNSRSEMNVSTLELGDSALYLCASPERDLDLRNTGELFFGEGSRLTVL.

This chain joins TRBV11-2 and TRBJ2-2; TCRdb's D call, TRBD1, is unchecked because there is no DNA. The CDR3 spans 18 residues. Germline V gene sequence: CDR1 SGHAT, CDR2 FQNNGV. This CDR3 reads CASSFLETGGQNTGELFF.

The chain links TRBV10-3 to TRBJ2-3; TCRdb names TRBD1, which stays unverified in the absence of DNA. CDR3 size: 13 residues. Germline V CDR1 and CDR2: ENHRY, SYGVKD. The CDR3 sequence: CATGTPSTDTQYF.

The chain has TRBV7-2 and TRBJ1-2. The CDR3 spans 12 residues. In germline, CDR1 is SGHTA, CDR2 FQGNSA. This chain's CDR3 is CASSFTVYGYTF.

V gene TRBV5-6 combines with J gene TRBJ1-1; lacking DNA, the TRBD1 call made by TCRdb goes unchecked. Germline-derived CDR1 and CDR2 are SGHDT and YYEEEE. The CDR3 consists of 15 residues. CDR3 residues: CASSFIAHRDTEAFF.

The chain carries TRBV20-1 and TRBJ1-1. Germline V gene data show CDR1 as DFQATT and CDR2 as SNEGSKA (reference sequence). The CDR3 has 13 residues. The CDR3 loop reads CSARTRANTEAFF.

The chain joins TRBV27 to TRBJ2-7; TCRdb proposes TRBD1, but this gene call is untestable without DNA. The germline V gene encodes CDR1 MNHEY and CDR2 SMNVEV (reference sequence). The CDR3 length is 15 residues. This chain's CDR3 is CASSYSGTGIYEQYF.

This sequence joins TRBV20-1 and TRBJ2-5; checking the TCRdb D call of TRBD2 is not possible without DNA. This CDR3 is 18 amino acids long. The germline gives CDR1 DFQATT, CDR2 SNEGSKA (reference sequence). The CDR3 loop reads CSARGGLAGGLDQETQYF.